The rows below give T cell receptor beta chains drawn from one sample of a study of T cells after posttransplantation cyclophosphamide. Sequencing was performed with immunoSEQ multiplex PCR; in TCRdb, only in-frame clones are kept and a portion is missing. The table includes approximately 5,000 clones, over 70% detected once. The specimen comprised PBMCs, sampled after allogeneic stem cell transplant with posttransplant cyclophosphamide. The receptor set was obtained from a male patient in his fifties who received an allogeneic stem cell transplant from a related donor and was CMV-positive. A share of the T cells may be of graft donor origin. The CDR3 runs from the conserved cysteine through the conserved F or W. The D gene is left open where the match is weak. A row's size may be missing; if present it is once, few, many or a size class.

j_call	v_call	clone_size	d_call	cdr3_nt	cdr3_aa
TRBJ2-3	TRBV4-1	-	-	TGCGCCAGCAGCTTTGACAGTGGTAGCACAGATACGCAGTATTTT	CASSFDSGSTDTQYF
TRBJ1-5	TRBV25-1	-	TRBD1	TGTGCCAGCAGTGGTGGACAGGATTTCAATCAGCCCCAGCATTTT	CASSGGQDFNQPQHF
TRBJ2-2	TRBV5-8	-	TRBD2	TGTGCCAGCAGCTCCGGACTAGCCGCCGGCGGGGAGCTGTTTTTT	CASSSGLAAGGELFF
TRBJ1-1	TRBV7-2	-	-	TGTGCCAGCAGCTTTACCGCGACAGTGAACACTGAAGCTTTCTTT	CASSFTATVNTEAFF
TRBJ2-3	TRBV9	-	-	TGTGCCAGCAGCGTAGGGCTCCACGCAGATACGCAGTATTTT	CASSVGLHADTQYF
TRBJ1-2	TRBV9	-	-	TGTGCCAGCAGTACAGGTCTACGCGGCTACACCTTC	CASSTGLRGYTF
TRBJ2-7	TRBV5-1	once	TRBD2	TGCGCCAGCAGCTTCGGACTAGCGGGAGTAAGCGAGCAGTACTTC	CASSFGLAGVSEQYF
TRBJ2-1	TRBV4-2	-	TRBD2	TGTGCCAGCAGCCAAGAAACTAGCGGGGTGGGAGAGCAGTTCTTC	CASSQETSGVGEQFF
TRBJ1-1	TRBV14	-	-	TGTGCCAGCAGCAAACAGGGTTTTGGAGAAGCTTTCTTT	CASSKQGFGEAFF
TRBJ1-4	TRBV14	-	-	TGTGCCAGCAGCGGCGGGGGGGGTGAAAAACTGTTTTTT	CASSGGGGEKLFF
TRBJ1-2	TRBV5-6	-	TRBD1	TGTGCCAGCAGCCGCGGGACAGCAACCTATGGCTACACCTTC	CASSRGTATYGYTF
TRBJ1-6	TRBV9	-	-	TGTGCCAGCAGCGTAGGATACAGGGAAAATTCACCCCTCCACTTT	CASSVGYRENSPLHF
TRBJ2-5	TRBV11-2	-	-	TGTGCCAGCAGCTTAGACCAGGGTACAGAGACCCAGTACTTC	CASSLDQGTETQYF
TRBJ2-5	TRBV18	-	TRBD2	TGTGCCAGCGCTTGGTTCGACGGGGGGGGAGAGACCCAGTACTTC	CASAWFDGGGETQYF
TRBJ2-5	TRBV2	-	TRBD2	TGTGCCAGCAGTGGGACTAGCGGGGGGCAAGAGACCCAGTACTTC	CASSGTSGGQETQYF
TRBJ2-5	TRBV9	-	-	TGTGCCAGCAGCGTATCTGCAGGGGTACTCGAAGAGACCCAGTACTTC	CASSVSAGVLEETQYF
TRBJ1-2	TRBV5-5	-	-	TGTGCCAGCAGCTTGGAGGCGGGGGAGGACTATGGCTACACCTTC	CASSLEAGEDYGYTF
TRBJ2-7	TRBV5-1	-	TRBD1	TGCGCCAGCAGCTTGGGGACAGGTAGCTCCTACGAGCAGTACTTC	CASSLGTGSSYEQYF
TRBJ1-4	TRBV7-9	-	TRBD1	TGTGCCAGCAGCCCTTCAGGGGGCAGAAATGAAAAACTGTTTTTT	CASSPSGGRNEKLFF
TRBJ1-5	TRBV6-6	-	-	TGTGCCAGCAGCCCCGGACAGCTTTATAGCAATCAGCCCCAGCATTTT	CASSPGQLYSNQPQHF
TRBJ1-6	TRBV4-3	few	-	TGCGCCAGCAGCCAAGATGCGGGCCTACCCCTCCACTTT	CASSQDAGLPLHF
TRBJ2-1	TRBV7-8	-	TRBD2	TGTGCCAGCAGCCCCCCTTCTTCGGGGACTAGCGGGGGTTTATACAATGAGCAGTTCTTC	CASSPPSSGTSGGLYNEQFF
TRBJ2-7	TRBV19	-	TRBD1	TGTGCCAGTAGTATGCCGGACAGGGGGCGCATATCCCTTGCCGAGCAGTACTTC	CASSMPDRGRISLAEQYF
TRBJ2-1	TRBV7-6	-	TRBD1	TGTGCCAGCAGCTTGAGATATCCGGGACAGGGAGACAATGAGCAGTTCTTC	CASSLRYPGQGDNEQFF